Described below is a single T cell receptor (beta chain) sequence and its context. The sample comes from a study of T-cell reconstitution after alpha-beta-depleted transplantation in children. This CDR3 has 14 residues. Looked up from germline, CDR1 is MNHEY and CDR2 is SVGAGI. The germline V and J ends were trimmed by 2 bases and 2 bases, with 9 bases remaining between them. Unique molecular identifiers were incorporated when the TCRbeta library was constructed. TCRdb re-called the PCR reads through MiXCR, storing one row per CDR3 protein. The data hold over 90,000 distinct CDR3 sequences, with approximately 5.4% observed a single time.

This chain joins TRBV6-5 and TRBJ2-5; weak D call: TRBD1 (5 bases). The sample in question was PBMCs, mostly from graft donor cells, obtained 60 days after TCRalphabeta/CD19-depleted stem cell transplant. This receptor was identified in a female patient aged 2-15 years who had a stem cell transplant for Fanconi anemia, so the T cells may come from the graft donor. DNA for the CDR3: TGTGCCAGCAGTTACGTGGGGCAGCAAGAGACCCAGTACTTC. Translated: CASSYVGQQETQYF.